This T cell receptor beta chain was captured by sequencing in a study of response to subunit inactivated influenza vaccine (dated by TCRdb to about 2018). In terms of the full investigation: Deep quantitative profiling of the T cell receptor repertoire was used in the study to follow responses to a trivalent subunit inactivated influenza vaccine.

Points the paper makes about the study in general: The authors suggested that each seasonal influenza vaccination may recruit only a limited number of new T cells.

Comments on this clonotype: It has no known antigen specificity. Base-call qualities are not available, and no considerably larger clone is one nucleotide away.

Library construction relied on RT-PCR. The sample was run on an Illumina HiSeq 2500. The public reads were run again by TCRdb, first through fastp at Q25 and then through MiXCR, and only productive beta chains were kept. Under each unique CDR3 protein, matching rows form one entry showing the most common genes and DNA. The sample contains approximately 490,000 distinct CDR3 sequences, approximately 6.9% of them found a single time. The ten largest clones add up to around 13% of the sample. The germline V gene (reference sequence) sets CDR1 to DFQATT and CDR2 to SNEGSKA. Including cysteine and phenylalanine, the CDR3 has 13 amino acids. Left in the record is the CDR3 DNA by itself, 39 bases read in frame from the first base.

This sequence originates from a man between 50 and 70 years old who received an inactivated influenza vaccine. Donor details come from another sample of the same person, matched by shared clones. Sequences were derived from PBMCs from blood, sampled 23 months after vaccination. This receptor chain uses TRBV20-1 and TRBJ2-7, with the D segment identity uncertain. The nucleotides are TGCAGCCCCCGTATCGACCCCTCCTACGAGCAGTACTTC. This translates into CSPRIDPSYEQYF.